These 14 T cell receptor beta chains originate from one sample sequenced in a study of T cell responses to AZD1222 COVID-19 vaccine. TCRdb's copy holds only in-frame clones and misses some; the assay was immunoSEQ multiplex PCR. The data contain roughly 270,000 clones, around 92% of them seen just once; the ten biggest clones take up around 0.57%. This sample comprised peripheral blood, obtained 28 days after the second AZD1222 dose. These receptors all come from an adult who received the AZD1222 COVID-19 vaccine.

This clone was recorded a few times. This chain uses TRBV9 with TRBJ1-6; 7 bases map to TRBD1. CDR3 length equals 14 residues. CDR1 and CDR2 from the germline V gene are SGDLS and YYNGEE. Trimming at V came to 4 bases and at J to 9 bases, leaving 7 bases not matched to a gene. The CDR3, as DNA: TGTGCCAGCAGCAAAGGGGGCGGTGGTTCACCCCTCCACTTT. Its protein product is CASSKGGGGSPLHF.

The chain carries TRBV2 and TRBJ1-5; 8 bases are shared with TRBD1. Germline CDR1 SNHLY, CDR2 FYNNEI. This CDR3 has 15 amino acids. Germline trimming cut 4 bases from V and 4 bases from J; bases unmatched to any gene: 6. The CDR3 spells CASSVDRGINQPQHF. CDR3 DNA: TGTGCCAGCAGTGTCGACAGGGGAATAAATCAGCCCCAGCATTTT.

The rearrangement uses TRBV25-1 and TRBJ2-1, with 7 positions matching TRBD2. V was clipped by 4 bases and J by 5 bases; unmatched bases: 5. CDR1 and CDR2 from the germline V gene are MGHDK and SYGVNS. The CDR3 is 14 residues long. CDR3 in amino acids: CASSVLAANNEQFF. CDR3 DNA: TGTGCCAGCAGTGTCCTAGCGGCTAACAATGAGCAGTTCTTC.

This clone was counted a single time. The rearrangement links TRBV10-3 to TRBJ2-3; no firm D call. Trimming took off 2 bases at V and 5 bases at J, with 11 bases between the two ends. The CDR3 runs 14 residues. Germline assignment: CDR1 ENHRY and CDR2 SYGVKD. The CDR3 loop reads CAISEALSGDTQYF. The CDR3 nucleotides are TGTGCCATCAGTGAGGCCCTTTCGGGAGATACGCAGTATTTT.

V usage is TRBV5-6 and J usage is TRBJ1-6, with TRBD1 as a possible D gene (5 bases). The CDR3 totals 16 residues. Germline V gene lookup returns CDR1 SGHDT and CDR2 YYEEEE. V was cut by 1 base and J by 0 bases, with 8 bases left in between. The CDR3 loop is CASSLRGSSYNSPLHF. CDR3 nucleotides: TGTGCCAGCAGCTTGCGGGGGAGCTCCTATAATTCACCCCTCCACTTT.

The chain couples TRBV5-1 to TRBJ1-2, with D hard to call. The V end lost 0 bases, the J end lost 2 bases, and 8 bases lay between the germline ends. The CDR3 covers 14 residues. Germline values: CDR1 SGHRS, CDR2 YFSETQ. The CDR3 bases are TGCGCCAGCAGCTTGGCCGATCCCAACTATGGCTACACCTTC. Protein: CASSLADPNYGYTF. Together with reference TRBV5-1 and TRBJ1-2, the CDR3 gives the full variable domain: KAGVTQTPRYLIKTRGQQVTLSCSPISGHRSVSWYQQTPGQGLQFLFEYFSETQRNKGNFPGRFSGRQFSNSRSEMNVSTLELGDSALYLCASSLADPNYGYTFGSGTRLTVV.

The chain is built from TRBV6-5 and TRBJ2-1, with no clear D. The length of the CDR3 is 11 residues. Germline CDR1 reads MNHEY; CDR2 reads SVGAGI. Trimming stripped 7 bases from V and 7 bases from J, with 8 bases between. CDR3 in amino acids: CASKAFNEQFF. The CDR3 bases are TGTGCCAGCAAGGCTTTTAATGAGCAGTTCTTC.

V is TRBV3-1 (or the pseudogene TRBV3-2) and J is TRBJ1-1; D unresolved. Germline CDR1 is LGHDT and CDR2 is YNNKEL (reference sequence). CDR3 length: 13 amino acids. The V and J ends lost 4 bases and 1 base respectively, with 7 bases between them. DNA for the CDR3: TGTGCCAGCAGCCTAAGCCCGAACACTGAAGCTTTCTTT. It yields the protein CASSLSPNTEAFF.

The V and J genes are TRBV29-1 and TRBJ2-7; D is ambiguous. CDR3 size: 11 residues. Germline V gene sequence: CDR1 SQVTM, CDR2 ANQGSEA. V lost 5 bases and J 1 base, leaving 6 bases between the germline ends. As DNA, the CDR3 is TGCAGCGTTACAGTTTCCTACGAGCAGTACTTC. It translates to CSVTVSYEQYF.

The chain carries TRBV6-5 and TRBJ1-6; D gene uncertain. This CDR3 contains 16 residues. With 2 bases removed from V and 6 bases from J, the gap between germline ends came to 14 bases. Germline V gives CDR1 MNHEY, CDR2 SVGAGI. The CDR3 nucleotides are TGTGCCAGCAGTTACGACCGGTTGGATCTTAATTCACCCCTCCACTTT. Its protein product is CASSYDRLDLNSPLHF.

This chain uses TRBV28 with TRBJ1-3; no clear D gene. The V and J ends lost 5 bases and 0 bases respectively, with 8 bases between them. Germline lookup yields CDR1 MDHEN and CDR2 SYDVKM. The CDR3 extends over 14 amino acids. In DNA, the CDR3 is TGTGCCAGCAGTAGGAGTTTCTCTGGAAACACCATATATTTT. Encoded protein: CASSRSFSGNTIYF.

The chain uses TRBV19 and TRBJ1-1; 9 nucleotides line up with TRBD1. The CDR3 contains 17 residues. Unmatched junction bases numbered 15, after V lost 6 bases and J lost 4 bases. Looked up from germline, CDR1 is LNHDA and CDR2 is SQIVND (reference sequence). The CDR3 sequence: CASRGGAPDRGGTEAFF. The CDR3 DNA reads TGTGCCAGTAGGGGGGGCGCCCCGGACAGGGGCGGCACTGAAGCTTTCTTT.

This sequence joins TRBV7-8 and TRBJ2-1; 9 bases agree with TRBD2. J gave up 4 bases and V 10 bases, and 8 bases lay outside the gene matches. In germline, CDR1 is SGHVS, CDR2 FQNEAQ. CDR3 length: 14 amino acids. Written as DNA, the CDR3 is TGTGCCACCCAAGCGGGGGGATCTTACAATGAGCAGTTCTTC. Encoded protein: CATQAGGSYNEQFF.

The gene calls are TRBV4-1 and TRBJ2-3; the D is unclear. V lost 5 bases, J lost 4 bases, and 7 bases lay in between. CDR1 is MGHRA, CDR2 YSYEKL, per germline. The CDR3 totals 12 residues. The CDR3 sequence is CASSSLADTQYF. The DNA for the CDR3 is TGCGCCAGCAGCTCCCTCGCAGATACGCAGTATTTT.